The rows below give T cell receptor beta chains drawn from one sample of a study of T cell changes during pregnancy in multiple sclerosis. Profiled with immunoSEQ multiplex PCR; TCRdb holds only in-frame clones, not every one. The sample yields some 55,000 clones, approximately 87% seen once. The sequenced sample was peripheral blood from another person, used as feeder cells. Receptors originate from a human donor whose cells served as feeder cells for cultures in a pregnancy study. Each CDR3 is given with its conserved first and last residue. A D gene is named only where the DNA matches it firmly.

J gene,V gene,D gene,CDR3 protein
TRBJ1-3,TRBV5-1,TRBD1,CASSTWTGPGNTIYF
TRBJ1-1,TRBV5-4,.,CASSPDSSWANTEAFF
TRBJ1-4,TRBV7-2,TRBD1,CASSWTPARQGIGEKLFF
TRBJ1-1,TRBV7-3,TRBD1,CASSLARQGLAFF
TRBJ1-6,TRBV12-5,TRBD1,CASRRDRNSPLHF
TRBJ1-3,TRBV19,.,CASSIRGEGDSGNTIYF
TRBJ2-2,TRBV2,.,CASRDRSTNTGELFF
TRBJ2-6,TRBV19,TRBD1,CASSIGEHRGRGANVLTF
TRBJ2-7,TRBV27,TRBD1,CASSAFPGQGREQYF
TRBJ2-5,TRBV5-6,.,CASSSRETQYF
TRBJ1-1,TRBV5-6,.,CASSLGGRGNEAFF
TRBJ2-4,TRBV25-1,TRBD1,CASSDPLGQGDIQYF
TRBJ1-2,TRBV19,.,CASRLGLRYGYTF
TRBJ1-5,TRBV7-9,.,CASSGGGQPQHF
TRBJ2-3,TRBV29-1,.,CSVRGVSKRSTDTQYF
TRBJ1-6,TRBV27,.,CASSPWAELSPYNSPLHF
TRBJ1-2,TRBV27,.,CASSLKGGGYGYTF
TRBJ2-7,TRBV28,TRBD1,CASSSEGTAYYEQYF
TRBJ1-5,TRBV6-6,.,CASSSGYSNQPQHF
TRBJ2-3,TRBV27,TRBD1,CASSITGVGDTQYF
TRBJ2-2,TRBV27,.,CASSLDGTGELFF
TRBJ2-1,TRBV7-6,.,CASSPSRGRDNEQFF
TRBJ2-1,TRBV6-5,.,CASSYSGVALNRGQFF
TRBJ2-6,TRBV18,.,CASSPPQVYGANVLTF
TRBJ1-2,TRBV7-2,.,CASSRFRSDGYTF
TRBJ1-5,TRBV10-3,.,CAISAYSGPGNQPQHF
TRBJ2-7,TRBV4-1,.,CASSQGPEASYEQYF
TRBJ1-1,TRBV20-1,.,CSAQGYTEAFF
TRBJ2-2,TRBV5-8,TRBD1,CASSRDRGHTGELFF
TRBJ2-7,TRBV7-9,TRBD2,CASSPRTSGTRYEQYF
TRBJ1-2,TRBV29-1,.,CSVESRYNYGYTF
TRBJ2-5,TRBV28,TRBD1,CASTPPGQGRETQYF
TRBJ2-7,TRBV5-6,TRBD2,CASSPRGVYEQYF
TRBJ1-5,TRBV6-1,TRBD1,CASSPGGKGAQHF
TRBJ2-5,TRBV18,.,CASSPSQALQETQYF
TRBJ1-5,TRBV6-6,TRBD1,CASRLTGGNQPQHF
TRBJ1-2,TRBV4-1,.,CASSQGTAVSYGYTF
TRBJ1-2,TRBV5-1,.,CASSLDRIKGYTF
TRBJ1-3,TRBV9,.,CASSVGMGKAGNTIYF
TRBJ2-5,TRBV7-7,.,CASSPNPGRETQYF
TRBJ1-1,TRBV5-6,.,CASSKGTLGFEAFF
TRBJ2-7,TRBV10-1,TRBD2,CASSEIAGGVYEQYF
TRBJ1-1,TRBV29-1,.,CSVGQGIGTEAFF
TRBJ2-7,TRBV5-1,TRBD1,CASSPQGQVRSYEQYF
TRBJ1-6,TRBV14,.,CASSQFSGRSPLHF
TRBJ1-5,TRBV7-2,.,CASSFMGAGGQPQHF
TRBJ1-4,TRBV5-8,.,CAGGSGATNEKLFF
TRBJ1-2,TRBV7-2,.,CASSLFGDGGYGYTF
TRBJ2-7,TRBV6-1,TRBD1,CATLGQVKIYEQYF
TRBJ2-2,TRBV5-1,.,CASSFRVTGELFF
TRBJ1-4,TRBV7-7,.,CASSLEARPKEKLFF
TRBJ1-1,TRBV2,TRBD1,CASSGQGEAFF
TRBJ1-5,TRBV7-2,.,CASSLDGLAGHGQPQHF
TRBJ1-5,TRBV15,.,CATSSLQRGRQPQHF
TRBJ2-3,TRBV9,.,CASSPRGVGTDTQYF